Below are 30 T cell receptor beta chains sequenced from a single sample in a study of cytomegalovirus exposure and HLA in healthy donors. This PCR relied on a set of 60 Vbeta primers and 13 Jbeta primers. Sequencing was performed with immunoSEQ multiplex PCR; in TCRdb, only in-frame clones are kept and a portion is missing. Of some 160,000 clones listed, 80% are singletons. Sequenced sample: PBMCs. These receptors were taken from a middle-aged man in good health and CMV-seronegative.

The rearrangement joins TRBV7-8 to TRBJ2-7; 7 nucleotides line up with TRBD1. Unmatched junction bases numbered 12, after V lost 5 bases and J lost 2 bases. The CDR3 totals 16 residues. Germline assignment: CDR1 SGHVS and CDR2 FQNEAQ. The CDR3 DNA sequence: TGTGCCAGCAGCCCTTTTGAGAGACAGGGTGCCTACGAGCAGTACTTC. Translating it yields CASSPFERQGAYEQYF.

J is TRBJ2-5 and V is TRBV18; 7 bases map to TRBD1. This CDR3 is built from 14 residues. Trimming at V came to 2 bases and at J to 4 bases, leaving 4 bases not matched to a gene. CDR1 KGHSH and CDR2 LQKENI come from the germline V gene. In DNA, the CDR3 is TGTGCCAGCTCACCAGACAGGGTGGGAGAGACCCAGTACTTC. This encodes CASSPDRVGETQYF.

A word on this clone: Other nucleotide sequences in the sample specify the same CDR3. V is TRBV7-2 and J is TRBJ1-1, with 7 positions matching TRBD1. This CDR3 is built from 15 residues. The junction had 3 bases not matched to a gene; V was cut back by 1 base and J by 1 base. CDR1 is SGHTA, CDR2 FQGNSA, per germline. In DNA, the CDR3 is TGTGCCAGCAGCTTAGGGGACAGAAGGAACACTGAAGCTTTCTTT. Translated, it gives CASSLGDRRNTEAFF.

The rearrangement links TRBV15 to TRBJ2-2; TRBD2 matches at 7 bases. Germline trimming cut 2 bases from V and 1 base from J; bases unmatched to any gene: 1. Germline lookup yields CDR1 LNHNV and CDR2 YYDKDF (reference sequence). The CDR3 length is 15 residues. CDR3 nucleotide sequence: TGTGCCACCAGCAGACTAGCGGAGAACACCGGGGAGCTGTTTTTT. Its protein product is CATSRLAENTGELFF.

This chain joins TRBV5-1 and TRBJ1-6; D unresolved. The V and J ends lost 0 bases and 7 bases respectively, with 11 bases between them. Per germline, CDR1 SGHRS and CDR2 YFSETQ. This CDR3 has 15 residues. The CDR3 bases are TGCGCCAGCAGCTTGGGCCCCGCTGAGAATTCACCCCTCCACTTT. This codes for CASSLGPAENSPLHF.

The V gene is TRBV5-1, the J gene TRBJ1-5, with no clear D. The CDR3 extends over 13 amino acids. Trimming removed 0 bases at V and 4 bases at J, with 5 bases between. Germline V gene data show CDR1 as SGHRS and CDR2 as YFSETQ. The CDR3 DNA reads TGCGCCAGCAGCTTGGGGGAGAATCAGCCCCAGCATTTT. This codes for CASSLGENQPQHF.

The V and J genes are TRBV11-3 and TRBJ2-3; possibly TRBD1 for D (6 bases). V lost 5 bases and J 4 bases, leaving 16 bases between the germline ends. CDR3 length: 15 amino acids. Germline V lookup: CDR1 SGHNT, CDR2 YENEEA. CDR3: CASSQNRVQSDTQYF. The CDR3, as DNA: TGTGCCAGCAGCCAGAACAGGGTACAGTCAGATACGCAGTATTTT.

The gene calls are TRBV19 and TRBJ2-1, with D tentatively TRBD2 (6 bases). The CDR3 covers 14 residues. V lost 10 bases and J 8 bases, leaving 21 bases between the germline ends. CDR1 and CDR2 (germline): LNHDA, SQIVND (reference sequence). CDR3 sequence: CATLTSGGTDEQFF. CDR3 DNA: TGTGCCACCCTTACGAGTGGGGGGACCGATGAGCAGTTCTTC.

The CDR3: CAISPQGNTEAFF. In DNA form, the CDR3 reads TGTGCCATCAGTCCCCAGGGGAACACTGAAGCTTTCTTT. The gene calls are TRBV10-3 and TRBJ1-1, with a weak D call TRBD1 (5 bases). The CDR3 totals 13 residues. CDR1 is ENHRY, CDR2 SYGVKD, per germline. Trimming removed 5 bases at V and 1 base at J, with 8 bases between.

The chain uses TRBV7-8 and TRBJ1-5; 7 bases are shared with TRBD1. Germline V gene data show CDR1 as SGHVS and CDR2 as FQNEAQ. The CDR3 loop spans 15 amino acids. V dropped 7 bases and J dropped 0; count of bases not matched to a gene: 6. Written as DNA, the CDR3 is TGTGCCAGCAACCGGGACAGTCATAGCAATCAGCCCCAGCATTTT. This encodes CASNRDSHSNQPQHF.

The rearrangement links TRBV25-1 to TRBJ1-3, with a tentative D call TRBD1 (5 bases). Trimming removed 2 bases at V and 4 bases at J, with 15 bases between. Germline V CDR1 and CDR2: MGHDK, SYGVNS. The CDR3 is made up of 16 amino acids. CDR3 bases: TGTGCCAGCAGTGAAGCCAGGACAATAATGGGAAACACCATATATTTT. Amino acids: CASSEARTIMGNTIYF.

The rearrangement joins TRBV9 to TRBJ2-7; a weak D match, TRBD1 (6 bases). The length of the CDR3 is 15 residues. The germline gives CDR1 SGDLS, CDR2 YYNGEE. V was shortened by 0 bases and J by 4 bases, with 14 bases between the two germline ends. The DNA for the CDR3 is TGTGCCAGCAGCGTAGCTGCCCAGGGGAAGTACGAGCAGTACTTC. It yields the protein CASSVAAQGKYEQYF.

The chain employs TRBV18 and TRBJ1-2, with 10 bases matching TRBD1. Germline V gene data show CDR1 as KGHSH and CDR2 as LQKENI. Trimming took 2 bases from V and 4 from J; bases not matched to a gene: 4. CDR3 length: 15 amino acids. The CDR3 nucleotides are TGTGCCAGCTCACCAGAGACAGGGGGCGTCTATGGCTACACCTTC. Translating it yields CASSPETGGVYGYTF. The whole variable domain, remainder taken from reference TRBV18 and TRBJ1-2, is NAGVMQNPRHLVRRRGQEARLRCSPMKGHSHVYWYRQLPEEGLKFMVYLQKENIIDESGMPKERFSAEFPKEGPSILRIQQVVRGDSAAYFCASSPETGGVYGYTFGSGTRLTVV.

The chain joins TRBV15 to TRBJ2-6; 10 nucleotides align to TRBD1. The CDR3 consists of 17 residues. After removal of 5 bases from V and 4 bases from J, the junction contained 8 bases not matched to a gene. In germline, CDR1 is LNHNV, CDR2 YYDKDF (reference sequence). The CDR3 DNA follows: TGTGCCACCAGCTCTTGGACAGGGGGGGGAGGGGCCAACGTCCTGACTTTC. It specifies CATSSWTGGGGANVLTF.

CDR3: CASSVASGAINTGELFF. As DNA, the CDR3 is TGTGCCAGCAGCGTAGCTAGCGGAGCTATCAACACCGGGGAGCTGTTTTTT. The chain carries TRBV9 and TRBJ2-2, with TRBD2 identical over 7 bases. The germline gives CDR1 SGDLS, CDR2 YYNGEE. V gave up 0 bases and J gave up 2 bases; unmatched junction bases: 7. The CDR3 length is 17 residues. The full variable domain, rest sourced from reference TRBV9 and TRBJ2-2, is DSGVTQTPKHLITATGQRVTLRCSPRSGDLSVYWYQQSLDQGLQFLIQYYNGEERAKGNILERFSAQQFPDLHSELNLSSLELGDSALYFCASSVASGAINTGELFFGEGSRLTVL.

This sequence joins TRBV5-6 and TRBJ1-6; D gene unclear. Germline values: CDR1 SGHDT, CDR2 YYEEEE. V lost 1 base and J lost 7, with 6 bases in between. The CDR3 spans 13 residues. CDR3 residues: CASSLFQNSPLHF. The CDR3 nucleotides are TGTGCCAGCAGCTTGTTTCAAAATTCACCCCTCCACTTT.

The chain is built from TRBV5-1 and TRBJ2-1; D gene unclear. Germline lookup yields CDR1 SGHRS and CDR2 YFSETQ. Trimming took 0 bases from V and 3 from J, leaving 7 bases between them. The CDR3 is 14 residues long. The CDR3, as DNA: TGCGCCAGCAGCTTGGGGCAGGACTACAATGAGCAGTTCTTC. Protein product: CASSLGQDYNEQFF.

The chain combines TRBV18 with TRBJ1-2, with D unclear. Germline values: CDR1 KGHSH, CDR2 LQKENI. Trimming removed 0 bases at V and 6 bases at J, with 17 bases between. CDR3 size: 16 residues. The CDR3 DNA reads TGTGCCAGCTCACCACCGGATTATCCGGGAATCAATGGCTACACCTTC. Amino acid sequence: CASSPPDYPGINGYTF. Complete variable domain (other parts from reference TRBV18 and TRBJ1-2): NAGVMQNPRHLVRRRGQEARLRCSPMKGHSHVYWYRQLPEEGLKFMVYLQKENIIDESGMPKERFSAEFPKEGPSILRIQQVVRGDSAAYFCASSPPDYPGINGYTFGSGTRLTVV.

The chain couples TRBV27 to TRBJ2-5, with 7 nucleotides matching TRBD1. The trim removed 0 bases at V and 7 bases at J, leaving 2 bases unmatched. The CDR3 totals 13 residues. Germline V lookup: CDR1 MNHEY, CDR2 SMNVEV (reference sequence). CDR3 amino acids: CASSLSYRGTQYF. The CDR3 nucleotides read TGTGCCAGCAGTTTATCATACAGGGGGACCCAGTACTTC.

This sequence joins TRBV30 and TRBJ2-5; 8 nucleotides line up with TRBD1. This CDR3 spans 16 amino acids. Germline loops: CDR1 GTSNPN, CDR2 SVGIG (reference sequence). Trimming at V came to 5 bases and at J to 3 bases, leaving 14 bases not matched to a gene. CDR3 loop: CAWDQTGVGPKETQYF. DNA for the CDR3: TGTGCCTGGGACCAGACAGGGGTCGGGCCGAAAGAGACCCAGTACTTC.

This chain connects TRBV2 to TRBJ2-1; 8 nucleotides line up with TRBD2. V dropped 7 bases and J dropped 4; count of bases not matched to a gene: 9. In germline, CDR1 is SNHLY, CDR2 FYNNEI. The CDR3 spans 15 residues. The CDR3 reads CASKAGAGVYNEQFF. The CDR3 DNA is TGTGCCAGCAAGGCAGGAGCGGGGGTATACAATGAGCAGTTCTTC.

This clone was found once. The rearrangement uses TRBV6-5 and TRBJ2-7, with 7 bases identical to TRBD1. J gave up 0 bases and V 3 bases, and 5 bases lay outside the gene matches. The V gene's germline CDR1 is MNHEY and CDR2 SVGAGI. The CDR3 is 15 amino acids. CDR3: CASSYLRDSSYEQYF. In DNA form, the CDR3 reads TGTGCCAGCAGTTATCTCCGGGACAGCTCCTACGAGCAGTACTTC.

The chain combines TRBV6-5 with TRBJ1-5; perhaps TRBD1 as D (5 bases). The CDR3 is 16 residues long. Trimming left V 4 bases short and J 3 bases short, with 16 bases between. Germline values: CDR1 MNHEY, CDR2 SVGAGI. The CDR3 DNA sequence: TGTGCCAGCAGTTCCCGGGACTCCGGACCCAATCAGCCCCAGCATTTT. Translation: CASSSRDSGPNQPQHF.

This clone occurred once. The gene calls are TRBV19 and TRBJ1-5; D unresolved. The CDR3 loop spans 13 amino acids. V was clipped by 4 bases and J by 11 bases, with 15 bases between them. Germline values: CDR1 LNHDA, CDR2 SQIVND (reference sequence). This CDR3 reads CASSTFSTGAQHF. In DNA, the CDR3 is TGTGCCAGTAGTACGTTTTCTACGGGAGCCCAGCATTTT.

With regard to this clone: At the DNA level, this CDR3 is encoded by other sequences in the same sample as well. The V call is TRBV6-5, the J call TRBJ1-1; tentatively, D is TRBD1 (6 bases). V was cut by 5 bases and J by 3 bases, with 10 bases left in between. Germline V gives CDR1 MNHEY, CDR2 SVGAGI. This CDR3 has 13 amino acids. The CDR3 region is CASSQDRDTEAFF. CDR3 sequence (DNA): TGTGCCAGCAGTCAGGACAGAGACACTGAAGCTTTCTTT.

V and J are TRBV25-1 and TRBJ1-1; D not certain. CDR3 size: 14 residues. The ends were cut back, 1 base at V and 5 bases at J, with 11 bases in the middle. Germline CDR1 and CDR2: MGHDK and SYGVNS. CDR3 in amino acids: CASSESAAQTEAFF. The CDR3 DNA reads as TGTGCCAGCAGTGAATCGGCAGCGCAAACTGAAGCTTTCTTT.

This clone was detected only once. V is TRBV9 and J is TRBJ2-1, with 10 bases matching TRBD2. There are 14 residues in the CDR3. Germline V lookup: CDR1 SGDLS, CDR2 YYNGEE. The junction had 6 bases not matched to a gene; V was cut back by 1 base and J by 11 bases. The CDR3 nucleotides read TGTGCCAGCAGCGTAACTAGCGGGGTAGGTCAGCAGTTCTTC. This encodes CASSVTSGVGQQFF.

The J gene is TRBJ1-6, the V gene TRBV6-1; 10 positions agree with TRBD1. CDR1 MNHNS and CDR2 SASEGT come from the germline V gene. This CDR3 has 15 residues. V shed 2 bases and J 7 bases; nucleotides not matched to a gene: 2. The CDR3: CASSELDRGNSPLHF. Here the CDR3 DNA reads TGTGCCAGCAGTGAACTGGACAGGGGGAATTCACCCCTCCACTTT.

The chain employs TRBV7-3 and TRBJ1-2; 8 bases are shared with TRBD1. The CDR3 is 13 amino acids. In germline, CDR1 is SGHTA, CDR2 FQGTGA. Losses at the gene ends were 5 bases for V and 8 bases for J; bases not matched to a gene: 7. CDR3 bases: TGTGCCAGCAGCACCCGGGACAGGACCGGCTACACCTTC. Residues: CASSTRDRTGYTF.

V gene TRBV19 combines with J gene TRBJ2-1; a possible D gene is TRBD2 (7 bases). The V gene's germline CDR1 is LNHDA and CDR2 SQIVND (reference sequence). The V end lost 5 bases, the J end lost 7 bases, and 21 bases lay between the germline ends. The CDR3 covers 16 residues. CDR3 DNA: TGTGCCAGTAGTCCCTGGTTGGGGGGGCAGGTGAATGAGCAGTTCTTC. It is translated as CASSPWLGGQVNEQFF.